The source of this T cell receptor (beta chain) is a study of T cell responses to AZD1222 COVID-19 vaccine. Germline CDR1 is MNHEY and CDR2 is SVGAGI. The CDR3 spans 14 residues. V shed 5 bases, J shed 5 bases, and the junction held 8 bases outside the gene matches. TCRdb's table, derived via immunoSEQ multiplex PCR, lists solely in-frame clones and lacks some. The sample includes more than 50,000 clones, 70% to 90% of them seen just once. This clone occurred once. Sequenced material: peripheral blood, taken on day 0 of AZD1222 vaccination. The J gene is TRBJ1-1, the V gene TRBV6-5; 7 bases are shared with TRBD1. This TCR was sampled from an adult in good health. As DNA, the CDR3 is TGTGCCAGCAGTCGGGACAGCCGGGCTACTGAAGCTTTCTTT. This encodes CASSRDSRATEAFF.